The entry that follows covers one TCR beta chain sequence. Its specificity is unknown. This CDR3 has 15 residues. Germline V gene data show CDR1 as SGDLS and CDR2 as YYNGEE. V was clipped by 0 bases and J by 6 bases, with 13 bases between them. The data belong to a study of blood T cells in healthy people across ages. Overall study: Using template switching, researchers captured about one barcoded beta molecule for each two T cells. Study outcomes and limitations: Both naive CD4+ cell counts and diversity were greater in long-lived donors than in aged donors.

Peripheral blood, roughly 11 milliliters per donor, was collected. Together with a sample-barcoded 5' primer, a J-beta primer mix was included in a second PCR lasting roughly 6 to 12 cycles. Sequencing yielded, for each sample, at least 3 million paired-end reads carrying CDR3. TCRdb reprocessed the 5' RACE reads via MiXCR and lists one record per CDR3 protein. The sample carries 1,300,000 or so distinct CDR3 sequences, around 59% recorded once. The sample was blood. The rearrangement links TRBV9 to TRBJ2-1, with D perhaps matching TRBD1 or TRBD2 (5 bases each). The sequence was collected from a man in his late teens or twenties in good health. The CDR3 coding sequence is TGTGCCAGCAGCGTAGCCACACCCGGGACCAATGAGCAGTTCTTC. It specifies CASSVATPGTNEQFF. The variable domain in full, completed from reference TRBV9 and TRBJ2-1, reads DSGVTQTPKHLITATGQRVTLRCSPRSGDLSVYWYQQSLDQGLQFLIQYYNGEERAKGNILERFSAQQFPDLHSELNLSSLELGDSALYFCASSVATPGTNEQFFGPGTRLTVL.